This TCR beta chain was documented in a study of CD8 T cells in ankylosing spondylitis. TCRdb ran MiXCR on the 5' RACE reads and lists one entry per CDR3 protein. The sample yields under 250,000 distinct CDR3 sequences, about 10% seen once. This clonotype showed up just a few times. Its antigen is not known. CDR1 and CDR2 (germline): MNHNS, SASEGT. This CDR3 is 16 amino acids long. The J segment lost 4 bases and the V segment lost 6 bases, leaving 7 bases of the junction unmatched. Findings and limits, study-wide: Characteristic of ankylosing spondylitis blood, it appeared, was a TCR beta motif comprising several highly homologous variants. In synovial fluid and blood from reactive arthritis, some motif variants were previously reported. As reported, disease-linked clones showed significant enrichment in matched ankylosing spondylitis synovial fluid.

The sequenced sample consisted of blood, either unsorted or a sorted T cell fraction (not recorded which). The V and J genes are TRBV6-1 and TRBJ2-7; 15 nucleotides agree with TRBD2. This sequence originates from a male donor with ankylosing spondylitis or in good health (not recorded which). The CDR3 bases are TGTGCCAGCAGCCGACAAGGACTAGCGGGAGGGTACGAGCAGTACTTC. It translates to CASSRQGLAGGYEQYF.